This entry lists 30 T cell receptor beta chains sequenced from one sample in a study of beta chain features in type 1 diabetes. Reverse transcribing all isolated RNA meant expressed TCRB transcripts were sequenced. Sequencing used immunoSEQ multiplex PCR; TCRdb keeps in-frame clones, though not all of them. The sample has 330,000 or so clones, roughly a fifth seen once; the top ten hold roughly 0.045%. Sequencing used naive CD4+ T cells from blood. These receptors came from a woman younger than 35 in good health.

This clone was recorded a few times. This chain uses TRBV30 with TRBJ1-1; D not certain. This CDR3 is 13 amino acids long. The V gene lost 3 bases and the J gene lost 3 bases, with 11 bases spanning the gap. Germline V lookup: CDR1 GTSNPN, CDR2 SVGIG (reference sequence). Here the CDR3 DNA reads TGTGCCTGGAGGCCCCCGAGGGACACTGAAGCTTTCTTT. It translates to CAWRPPRDTEAFF.

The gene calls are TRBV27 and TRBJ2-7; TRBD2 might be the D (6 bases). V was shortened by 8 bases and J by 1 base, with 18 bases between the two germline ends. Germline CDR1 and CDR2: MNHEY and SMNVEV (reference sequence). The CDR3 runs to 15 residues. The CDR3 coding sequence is TGTGCCAGCCGGTTTGGGGGGACGGTTTCCTACGAGCAGTACTTC. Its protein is CASRFGGTVSYEQYF.

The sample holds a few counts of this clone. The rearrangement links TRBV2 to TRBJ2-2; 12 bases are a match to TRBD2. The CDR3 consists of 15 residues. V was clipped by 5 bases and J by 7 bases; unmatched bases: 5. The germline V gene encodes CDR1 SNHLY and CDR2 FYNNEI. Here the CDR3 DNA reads TGTGCCAGCAGTCCTAGCGGGAGGGCCGGCGGGGAGCTGTTTTTT. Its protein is CASSPSGRAGGELFF.

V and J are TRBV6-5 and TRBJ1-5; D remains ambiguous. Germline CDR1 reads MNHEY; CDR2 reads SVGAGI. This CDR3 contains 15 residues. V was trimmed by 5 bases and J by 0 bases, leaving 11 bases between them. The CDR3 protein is CASSGGLVSNQPQHF. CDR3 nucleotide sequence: TGTGCCAGCAGTGGCGGACTGGTTAGCAATCAGCCCCAGCATTTT.

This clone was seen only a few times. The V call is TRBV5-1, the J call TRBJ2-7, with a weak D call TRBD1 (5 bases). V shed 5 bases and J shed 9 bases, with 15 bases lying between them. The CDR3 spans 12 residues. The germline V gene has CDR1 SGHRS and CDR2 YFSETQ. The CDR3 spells CASRVDSDMQYF. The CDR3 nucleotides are TGCGCCAGCAGAGTAGACAGTGACATGCAGTACTTC.

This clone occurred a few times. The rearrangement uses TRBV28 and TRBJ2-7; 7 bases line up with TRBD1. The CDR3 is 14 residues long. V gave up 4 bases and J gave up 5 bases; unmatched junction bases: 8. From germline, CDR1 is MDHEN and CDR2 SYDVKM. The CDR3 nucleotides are TGTGCCAGCAGTTCACAGGGGATGCTGAACGAGCAGTACTTC. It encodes CASSSQGMLNEQYF.

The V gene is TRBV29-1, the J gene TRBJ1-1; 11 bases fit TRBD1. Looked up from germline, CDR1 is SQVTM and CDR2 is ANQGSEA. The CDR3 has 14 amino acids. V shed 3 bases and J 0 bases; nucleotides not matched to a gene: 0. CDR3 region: CSVEDRGLNTEAFF. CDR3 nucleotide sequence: TGCAGCGTTGAGGACAGGGGGCTGAACACTGAAGCTTTCTTT.

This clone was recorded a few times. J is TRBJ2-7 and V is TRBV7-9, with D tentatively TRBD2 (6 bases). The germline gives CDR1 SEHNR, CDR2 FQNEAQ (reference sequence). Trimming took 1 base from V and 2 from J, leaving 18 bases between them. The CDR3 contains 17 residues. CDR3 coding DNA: TGTGCCAGCAGCTTAGTCGGGGGTACGCGAACTCCCTACGAGCAGTACTTC. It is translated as CASSLVGGTRTPYEQYF.

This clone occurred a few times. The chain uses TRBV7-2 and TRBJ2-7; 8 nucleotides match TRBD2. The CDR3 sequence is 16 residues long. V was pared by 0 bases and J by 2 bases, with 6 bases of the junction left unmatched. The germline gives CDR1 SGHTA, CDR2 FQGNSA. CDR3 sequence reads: CASSLASTSATYEQYF. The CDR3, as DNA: TGTGCCAGCAGCTTAGCGTCGACTAGCGCGACCTACGAGCAGTACTTC. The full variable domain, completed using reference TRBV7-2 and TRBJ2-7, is GAGVSQSPSNKVTEKGKDVELRCDPISGHTALYWYRQSLGQGLEFLIYFQGNSAPDKSGLPSDRFSAERTGGSVSTLTIQRTQQEDSAVYLCASSLASTSATYEQYFGPGTRLTVT.

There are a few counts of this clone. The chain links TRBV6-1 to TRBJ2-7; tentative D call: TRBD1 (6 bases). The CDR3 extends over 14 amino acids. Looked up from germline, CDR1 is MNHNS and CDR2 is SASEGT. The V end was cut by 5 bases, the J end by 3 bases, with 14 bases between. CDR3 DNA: TGTGCCAGCAGTCCTCAATTACAGGGCTACGAGCAGTACTTC. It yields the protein CASSPQLQGYEQYF.

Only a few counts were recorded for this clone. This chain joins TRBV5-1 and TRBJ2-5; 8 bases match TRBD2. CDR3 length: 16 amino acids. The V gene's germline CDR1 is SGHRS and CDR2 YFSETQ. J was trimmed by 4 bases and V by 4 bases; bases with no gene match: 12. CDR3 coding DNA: TGCGCCAGCAGCCCCCCCAGCGGGGGAAAGGGAGAGACCCAGTACTTC. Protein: CASSPPSGGKGETQYF.

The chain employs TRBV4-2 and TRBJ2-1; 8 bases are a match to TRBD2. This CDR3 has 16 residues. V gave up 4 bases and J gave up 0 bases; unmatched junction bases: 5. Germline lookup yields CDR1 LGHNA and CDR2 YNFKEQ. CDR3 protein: CASSRAGGSSYNEQFF. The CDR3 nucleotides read TGTGCCAGCAGCCGCGCGGGGGGAAGCTCCTACAATGAGCAGTTCTTC.

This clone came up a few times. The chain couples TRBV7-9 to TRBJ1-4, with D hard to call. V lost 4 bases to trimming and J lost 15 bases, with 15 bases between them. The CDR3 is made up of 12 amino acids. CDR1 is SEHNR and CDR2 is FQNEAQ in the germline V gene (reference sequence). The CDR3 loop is CASSSTRGSVFF. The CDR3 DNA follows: TGTGCCAGCAGCTCTACACGTGGGAGTGTGTTTTTT.

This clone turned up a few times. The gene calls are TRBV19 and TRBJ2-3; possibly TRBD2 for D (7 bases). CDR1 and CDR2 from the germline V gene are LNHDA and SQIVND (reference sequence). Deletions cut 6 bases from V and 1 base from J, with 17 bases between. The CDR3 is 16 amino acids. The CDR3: CASRSQGGGRTDTQYF. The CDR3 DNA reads TGTGCCAGTAGGAGCCAGGGAGGGGGTCGCACAGATACGCAGTATTTT.

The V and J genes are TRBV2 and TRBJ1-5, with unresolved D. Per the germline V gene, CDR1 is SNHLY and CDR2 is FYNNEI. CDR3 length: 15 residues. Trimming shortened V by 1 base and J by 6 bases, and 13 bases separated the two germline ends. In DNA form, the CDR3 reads TGTGCCAGCAGTGAAGTCGAGGGCTGGGGTCAGCCCCAGCATTTT. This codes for CASSEVEGWGQPQHF.

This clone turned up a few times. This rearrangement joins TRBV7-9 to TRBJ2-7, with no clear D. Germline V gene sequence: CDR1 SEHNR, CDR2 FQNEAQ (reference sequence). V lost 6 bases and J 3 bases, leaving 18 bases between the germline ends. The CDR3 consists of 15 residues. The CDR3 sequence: CASSALPGPLYEQYF. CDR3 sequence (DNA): TGTGCCAGCAGTGCCCTACCGGGTCCCCTCTACGAGCAGTACTTC. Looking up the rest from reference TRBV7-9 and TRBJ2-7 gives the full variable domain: DTGVSQNPRHKITKRGQNVTFRCDPISEHNRLYWYRQTLGQGPEFLTYFQNEAQLEKSRLLSDRFSAERPKGSFSTLEIQRTEQGDSAMYLCASSALPGPLYEQYFGPGTRLTVT.

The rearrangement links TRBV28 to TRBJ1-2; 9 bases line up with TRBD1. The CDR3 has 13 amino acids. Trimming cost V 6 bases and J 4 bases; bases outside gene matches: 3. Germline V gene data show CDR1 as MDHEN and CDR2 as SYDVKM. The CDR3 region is CASSMDRGYGYTF. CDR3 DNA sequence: TGTGCCAGCAGCATGGACAGGGGCTATGGCTACACCTTC.

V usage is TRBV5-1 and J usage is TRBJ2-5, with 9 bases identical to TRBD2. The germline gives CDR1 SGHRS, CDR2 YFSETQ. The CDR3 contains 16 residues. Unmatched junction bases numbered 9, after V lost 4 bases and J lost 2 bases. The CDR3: CASSIGGLASQETQYF. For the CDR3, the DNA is TGCGCCAGCAGCATAGGAGGACTAGCGTCGCAAGAGACCCAGTACTTC.

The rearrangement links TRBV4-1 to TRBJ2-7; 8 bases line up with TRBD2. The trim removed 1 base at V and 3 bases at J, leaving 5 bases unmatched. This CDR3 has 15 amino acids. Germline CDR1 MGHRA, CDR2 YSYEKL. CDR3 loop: CASSQVSSGSYEQYF. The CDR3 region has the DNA TGCGCCAGCAGCCAAGTGTCAAGCGGGAGCTACGAGCAGTACTTC.

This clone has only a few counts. CDR3 bases: TGTGCCTGGAGTGGACAGGGACTTCCTGAAGCTTTCTTT. Translation: CAWSGQGLPEAFF. This chain uses TRBV30 with TRBJ1-1, with 7 bases that match TRBD1. V trimming: 1 base; J trimming: 6 bases; junction bases outside the gene matches: 5. From germline, CDR1 is GTSNPN and CDR2 SVGIG (reference sequence). The CDR3 runs to 13 residues.

CDR3 sequence reads: CASNSGAFYEQYF. The CDR3 DNA reads as TGTGCCAGCAATTCGGGAGCTTTCTACGAGCAGTACTTC. The chain employs TRBV2 and TRBJ2-7, with D possibly TRBD2 on 6 matching bases. This CDR3 has 13 residues. Germline V gene lookup returns CDR1 SNHLY and CDR2 FYNNEI. Trimming took off 7 bases at V and 3 bases at J, with 13 bases between the two ends.

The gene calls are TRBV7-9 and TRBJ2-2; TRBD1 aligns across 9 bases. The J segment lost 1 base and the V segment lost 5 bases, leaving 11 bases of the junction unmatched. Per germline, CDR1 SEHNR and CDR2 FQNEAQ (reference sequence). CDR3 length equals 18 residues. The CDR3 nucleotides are TGTGCCAGCAGCCGGGACAGGGCATACACGAAGAACACCGGGGAGCTGTTTTTT. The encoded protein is CASSRDRAYTKNTGELFF.

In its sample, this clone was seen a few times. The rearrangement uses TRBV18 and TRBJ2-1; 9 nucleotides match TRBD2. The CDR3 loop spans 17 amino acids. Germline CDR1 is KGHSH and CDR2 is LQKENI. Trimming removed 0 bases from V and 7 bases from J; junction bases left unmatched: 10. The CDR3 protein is CASSPPALAGSGNEQFF. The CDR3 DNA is TGTGCCAGCTCACCACCGGCGCTAGCGGGGAGCGGGAATGAGCAGTTCTTC.

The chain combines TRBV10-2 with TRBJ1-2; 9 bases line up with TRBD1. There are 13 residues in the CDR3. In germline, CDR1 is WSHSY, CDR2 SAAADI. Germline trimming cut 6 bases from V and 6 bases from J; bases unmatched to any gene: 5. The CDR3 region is CASRGTGGDGYTF. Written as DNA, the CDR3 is TGCGCCAGCAGGGGTACAGGGGGCGATGGCTACACCTTC.

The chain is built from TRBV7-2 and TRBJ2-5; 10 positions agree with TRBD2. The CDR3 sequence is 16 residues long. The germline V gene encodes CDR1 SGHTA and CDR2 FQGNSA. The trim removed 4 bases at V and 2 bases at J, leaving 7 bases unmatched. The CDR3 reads CASSSIAGGQQETQYF. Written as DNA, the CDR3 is TGTGCCAGCAGCTCCATAGCGGGGGGCCAGCAAGAGACCCAGTACTTC.

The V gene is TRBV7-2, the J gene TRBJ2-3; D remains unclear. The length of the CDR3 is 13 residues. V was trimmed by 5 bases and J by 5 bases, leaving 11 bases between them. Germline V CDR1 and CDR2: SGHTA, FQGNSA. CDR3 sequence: CASSLAKVDTQYF. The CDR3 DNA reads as TGTGCCAGCAGCCTCGCTAAAGTAGATACGCAGTATTTT.

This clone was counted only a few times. In nucleotides, the CDR3 is TGTGCCTGGAGTAGCGGTCTATACGAGCAGTACTTC. The encoded protein is CAWSSGLYEQYF. The chain uses TRBV30 and TRBJ2-7, with D perhaps matching TRBD2 (5 bases). Between the trimmed V and J ends, which lost 2 bases and 4 bases, there was a span of 9 bases. CDR1 is GTSNPN and CDR2 is SVGIG in the germline V gene (reference sequence). The CDR3 consists of 12 residues. Drawing the rest from reference TRBV30 and TRBJ2-7, the complete variable domain is SQTIHQWPATLVQPVGSPLSLECTVEGTSNPNLYWYRQAAGRGLQLLFYSVGIGQISSEVPQNLSASRPQDRQFILSSKKLLLSDSGFYLCAWSSGLYEQYFGPGTRLTVT.

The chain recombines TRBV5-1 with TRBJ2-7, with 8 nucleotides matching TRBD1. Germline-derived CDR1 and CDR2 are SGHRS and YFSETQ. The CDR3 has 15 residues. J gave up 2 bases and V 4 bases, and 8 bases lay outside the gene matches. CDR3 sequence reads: CASSTSGTGAYEQYF. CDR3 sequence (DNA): TGCGCCAGCAGCACTTCCGGGACAGGCGCCTACGAGCAGTACTTC.

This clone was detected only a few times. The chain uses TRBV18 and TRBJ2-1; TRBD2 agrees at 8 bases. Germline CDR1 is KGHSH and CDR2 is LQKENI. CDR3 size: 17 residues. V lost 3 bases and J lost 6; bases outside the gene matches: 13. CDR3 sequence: CASSPPGASGSLNEQFF. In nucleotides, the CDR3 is TGTGCCAGCTCACCGCCTGGGGCGAGCGGGAGTCTCAATGAGCAGTTCTTC.

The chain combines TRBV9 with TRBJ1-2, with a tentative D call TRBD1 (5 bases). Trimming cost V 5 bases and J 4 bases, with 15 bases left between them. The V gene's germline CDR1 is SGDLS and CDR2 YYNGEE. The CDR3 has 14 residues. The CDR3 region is CASRDGRTLYGYTF. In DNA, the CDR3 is TGTGCCAGCAGGGATGGCAGGACACTCTATGGCTACACCTTC.